Listed below are T cell receptor beta chains from one sample, sequenced in a study of cytomegalovirus exposure and HLA in healthy donors. Assay: immunoSEQ multiplex PCR; the TCRdb copy retains only in-frame clones and omits some. The table lists approximately 120,000 clones. The sequencing sample was made of PBMCs. All receptors come from a man aged 18 to 30 in good health and CMV-seronegative. CDR3s include the opening cysteine and the closing phenylalanine or tryptophan. D genes are given only for firm matches.

>TRBJ2-4|TRBD1|TRBV27
CASSPRDRGRSIQYF
TGTGCCAGCAGTCCCCGGGACAGGGGGCGATCCATTCAGTACTTC
>TRBJ1-2|.|TRBV20-1
CSAGARTVDEF
TGCAGTGCTGGGGCCAGGACAGTCGATGAGTTC
>TRBJ1-5|.|TRBV6-1
CASSQREGGGQPQHF
TGTGCCAGCAGCCAACGGGAGGGGGGTGGTCAGCCCCAGCATTTT
>TRBJ2-1|TRBD2|TRBV5-1
CASSPSGRNNEQFF
TGCGCCAGCAGTCCTAGCGGGAGAAACAATGAGCAGTTCTTC
>TRBJ2-7|TRBD1|TRBV6-5
CASSYSRDSTYEQYF
TGTGCCAGCAGTTACTCCCGGGACAGCACCTACGAGCAGTACTTC
>TRBJ1-1|.|TRBV19
CASSIVTGNTEAFF
TGTGCCAGTAGTATAGTTACGGGAAACACTGAAGCTTTCTTT
>TRBJ2-1|TRBD2|TRBV30
CAWTSGSSNEQFF
TGTGCCTGGACTAGCGGGAGCTCAAATGAGCAGTTCTTC
>TRBJ1-1|TRBD1|TRBV5-1
CASSSQGAPEAFF
TGCGCCAGCAGCAGTCAGGGGGCACCTGAAGCTTTCTTT
>TRBJ2-3|.|TRBV4-2
CASSQGTGQTDTQYF
TGTGCCAGCAGCCAGGGTACAGGGCAGACAGATACGCAGTATTTT
>TRBJ2-6|.|TRBV30
CALRFGANVLTF
TGTGCCCTTCGGTTTGGTGCCAACGTCCTGACTTTC
>TRBJ2-3|.|TRBV6-5
CASRGPGLSTDTQYF
TGTGCCAGCAGAGGTCCGGGACTTAGCACAGATACGCAGTATTTT
>TRBJ2-5|.|TRBV5-1
CASSLIGETQYF
TGCGCCAGCAGCTTAATCGGGGAGACCCAGTACTTC
>TRBJ2-1|.|TRBV7-8
CASSLVEGRGPNEQFF
TGTGCCAGCAGCTTAGTTGAGGGTCGAGGCCCAAATGAGCAGTTCTTC
>TRBJ2-7|TRBD2|TRBV6-1
CASTEREALSYEQYF
TGTGCCAGCACGGAGCGGGAGGCCCTCTCCTACGAGCAGTACTTC
>TRBJ1-1|.|TRBV6-1
CASSDTAMNTEAFF
TGTGCCAGCAGTGATACAGCAATGAACACTGAAGCTTTCTTT
>TRBJ1-5|.|TRBV19
CASWGGELVVNQPQHF
TGTGCCAGCTGGGGTGGGGAGCTGGTTGTAAATCAGCCCCAGCATTTT
>TRBJ1-2|.|TRBV30
CAWRTDSRGYTF
TGTGCCTGGAGGACAGACAGCCGGGGCTACACCTTC
>TRBJ1-1|TRBD1|TRBV2
CASSRQGKTEAFF
TGTGCCAGCAGTCGACAGGGGAAGACTGAAGCTTTCTTT
>TRBJ1-2|TRBD1|TRBV27
CASSFGTAGGYTF
TGTGCCAGCAGTTTTGGGACAGCGGGTGGCTACACCTTC
>TRBJ1-2|.|TRBV27
CASSSGGWNYGYTF
TGTGCCAGCAGCAGCGGGGGATGGAACTATGGCTACACCTTC